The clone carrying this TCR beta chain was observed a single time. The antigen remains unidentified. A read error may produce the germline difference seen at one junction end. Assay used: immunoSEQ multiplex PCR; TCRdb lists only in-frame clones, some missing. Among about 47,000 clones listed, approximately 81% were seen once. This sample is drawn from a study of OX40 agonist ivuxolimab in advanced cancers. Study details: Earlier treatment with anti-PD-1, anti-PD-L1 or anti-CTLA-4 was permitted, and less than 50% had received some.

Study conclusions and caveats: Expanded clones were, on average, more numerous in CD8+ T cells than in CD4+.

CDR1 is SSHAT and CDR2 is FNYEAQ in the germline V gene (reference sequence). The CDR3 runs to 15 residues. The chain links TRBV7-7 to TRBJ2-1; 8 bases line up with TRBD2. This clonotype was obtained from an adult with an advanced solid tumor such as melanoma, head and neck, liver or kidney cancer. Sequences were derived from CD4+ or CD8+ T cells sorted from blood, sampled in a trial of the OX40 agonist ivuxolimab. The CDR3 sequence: CASSLWAGGHNEQFF. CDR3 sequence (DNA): TGTGCTAGCAGCTTATGGGCGGGGGGTCACAATGAGCAGTTCTTC.